Listed below are T cell receptor beta chains from one sample, sequenced in a study of OX40 agonist ivuxolimab in advanced cancers. Data came from immunoSEQ multiplex PCR; TCRdb stores just in-frame clones and leaves some out. The sample yields over 60,000 clones, about nine tenths seen once. The sample was CD4+ or CD8+ T cells sorted from blood, taken in a trial of the OX40 agonist ivuxolimab. These receptors all stem from an adult with an advanced solid tumor such as melanoma, head and neck, liver or kidney cancer. Each CDR3 is given with its conserved first and last residue.

j_gene,v_gene,CDR3aa
TRBJ1-2,TRBV5-1,CASSLVEGNGYTF
TRBJ2-2,TRBV19,CASSISDANTGELFF
TRBJ2-7,TRBV2,CASSDVSGSLREQYF
TRBJ1-1,TRBV6-5,CASKDGFSEAFF
TRBJ1-2,TRBV18,CASSPSTGSGYTF
TRBJ2-2,TRBV18,CASSREGTNPGELFF
TRBJ2-7,TRBV7-6,CASSDRGEQYF
TRBJ1-2,TRBV28,CATTPTASYGYTF
TRBJ1-1,TRBV5-5,CASSLAVATGAFF
TRBJ2-5,TRBV7-2,CASSSPGHRETQYF
TRBJ2-2,TRBV19,CASRTGGPNTGELFF
TRBJ2-3,TRBV4-2,CASSQEQVDTQYF
TRBJ2-1,TRBV7-7,CASSSGLAGSDEQFF
TRBJ2-7,TRBV7-2,CASSTGQGVSYEQYF
TRBJ1-4,TRBV5-1,CASSGTGRENEKLFF
TRBJ2-5,TRBV19,CASSSVKGETQYF
TRBJ1-1,TRBV7-3,CASSLFENTEAFF
TRBJ2-2,TRBV27,CASSLWGGNGELFF
TRBJ2-5,TRBV7-9,CASSLGQWETQYF
TRBJ2-5,TRBV10-1,CASSGGPKQETQYF
TRBJ1-2,TRBV6-1,CASRAGTGDNYGYTF
TRBJ2-2,TRBV4-1,CASSHSSGNTGELFF
TRBJ1-1,TRBV7-9,CASSHRGTADTEAFF
TRBJ1-5,TRBV6-4,CASREWGDGNQPQHF
TRBJ2-7,TRBV18,CASYDSRIDEQYF
TRBJ1-2,TRBV19,CASSATGDYGYTF
TRBJ2-7,TRBV19,CASGVASGSTYEQYF
TRBJ1-1,TRBV30,CAWSVHQNTEAFF
TRBJ1-5,TRBV6-5,CASSPLHGQPQHF
TRBJ2-7,TRBV5-1,CASSATDHYEQYF
TRBJ1-2,TRBV6-4,CASSDRGGFGYTF
TRBJ1-2,TRBV7-2,CASSLGANYGYTF
TRBJ2-7,TRBV9,CASSPRRGGYEQYF
TRBJ2-1,TRBV28,CASSLLAGVLFF
TRBJ1-1,TRBV6-5,CASSYSDRLYTEAFF
TRBJ1-5,TRBV11-2,CASSSTTGGGPQHF
TRBJ2-5,TRBV5-1,CASTGQVEETQYF
TRBJ2-2,TRBV15,CATSRDTASGLTGELFF
TRBJ2-1,TRBV19,CASSKEGPYNEQFF
TRBJ1-1,TRBV18,CASSTGTSGGAFF
TRBJ2-5,TRBV7-2,CASRWGVRGGGQETQYF
TRBJ1-3,TRBV11-2,CASSLWAGSGNTIYF
TRBJ2-2,TRBV19,CASSGGGVGELFF
TRBJ1-1,TRBV6-5,CASSLEQGRGTEAFF
TRBJ1-1,TRBV19,CASSMGARGAEAFF
TRBJ1-2,TRBV6-1,CASSSGQNYGYTF
TRBJ1-5,TRBV5-1,CASSSSGQSNQPQHF
TRBJ2-7,TRBV9,CASSVMPSGRPNEQYF
TRBJ2-3,TRBV29-1,CSVDGGVSTDTQYF
TRBJ1-5,TRBV5-8,CASSLGQGTYSNQPQHF
TRBJ1-1,TRBV27,CASKTFLYIGTANTEAFF